Listed below are T cell receptor beta chains from one sample, sequenced in a study of identical twins. One entry per CDR3 protein results from TCRdb running MiXCR on the 5' RACE reads. The sample yields about 280,000 distinct CDR3 sequences, less than 9% seen once. This sample was also put to use in a study of yellow fever vaccine responses in identical twins.

Specimen: memory (CD45RO+) T cells sorted from blood. The source of these receptors is a young woman in good health. Both conserved end residues are part of each CDR3. Fields, in order: V gene, clone size, J gene, D gene, CDR3 DNA, CDR3 protein. D genes are given only for firm matches. Clone size is not always given. Where it is, it says once, few, many or a class for expanded clones.

>TRBV27|few|TRBJ1-1|.
TGTGCCAGCAGTTTATCGAGGGGGGTGAACACTGAAGCTTTCTTT
CASSLSRGVNTEAFF
>TRBV27|many|TRBJ1-6|.
TGTGCCAGCAGGGGCGGGTATAATTCACCCCTCCACTTT
CASRGGYNSPLHF
>TRBV6-1|many|TRBJ1-5|TRBD1
TGTGCCAGCAGTCGACAGGGGGTCCTTAATCAGCCCCAGCATTTT
CASSRQGVLNQPQHF
>TRBV19|.|TRBJ2-5|.
TGTGCCAGTGCCGGCAAGGCGGGTGGAATTGGGACCCAGTACTTC
CASAGKAGGIGTQYF
>TRBV12-5|many|TRBJ2-1|TRBD2
TGTGCTAGTGGTCCCGGCCTAGCGGGAGGGCCCACCTACAATGAGCAGTTCTTC
CASGPGLAGGPTYNEQFF
>TRBV6-1|.|TRBJ1-5|.
TGTGCCAGCAGTGAAGCGCGGACGGACTTTGATCAGCCCCAGCATTTT
CASSEARTDFDQPQHF
>TRBV7-6|.|TRBJ2-5|TRBD2
TGTGCCAGCAGCTTAGTTCCGGGGGAGGGGGAGACCCAGTACTTC
CASSLVPGEGETQYF
>TRBV27|few|TRBJ2-7|TRBD2
TGTGCCAGCAGTTTCACAGCGGGAGGGCCAGGAGGCGAGCAGTACTTC
CASSFTAGGPGGEQYF
>TRBV27|.|TRBJ1-1|.
TGTGCCAGCAGTTTGATTGGCGGGGCCGGGAACACTGAAGCTTTCTTT
CASSLIGGAGNTEAFF
>TRBV7-9|many|TRBJ1-1|.
TGTGCCAGCAGCGCAGGACAGGAAGCTTTCTTT
CASSAGQEAFF
>TRBV6-6|few|TRBJ1-3|.
TGTGCCAGCAGTCACGGGGACCGTACCCCCCATTTT
CASSHGDRTPHF
>TRBV20-1|.|TRBJ1-2|.
TGCAGTGCTAGAACCCTAGGAGATTCTGGCTACACCTTC
CSARTLGDSGYTF
>TRBV7-8|many|TRBJ1-1|TRBD1
TGTGCCAGCAGCACCCGACAGGGGGCAAACACTGAAGCTTTCTTT
CASSTRQGANTEAFF
>TRBV6-1|few|TRBJ2-6|TRBD2
TGTGCCAGCAGAAGACTAGCGGGAGCCCTCAGCTCTGGGGCCAACGTCCTGACTTTC
CASRRLAGALSSGANVLTF
>TRBV9|few|TRBJ2-1|TRBD1
TGTGCCAGCAGCGTAGAGGGACAGGGGGGCAATGAGCAGTTCTTC
CASSVEGQGGNEQFF
>TRBV12-3/TRBV12-4|many|TRBJ2-3|.
TGTGCCAGCCGATCCCTTGGAGGAGATACGCAGTATTTT
CASRSLGGDTQYF